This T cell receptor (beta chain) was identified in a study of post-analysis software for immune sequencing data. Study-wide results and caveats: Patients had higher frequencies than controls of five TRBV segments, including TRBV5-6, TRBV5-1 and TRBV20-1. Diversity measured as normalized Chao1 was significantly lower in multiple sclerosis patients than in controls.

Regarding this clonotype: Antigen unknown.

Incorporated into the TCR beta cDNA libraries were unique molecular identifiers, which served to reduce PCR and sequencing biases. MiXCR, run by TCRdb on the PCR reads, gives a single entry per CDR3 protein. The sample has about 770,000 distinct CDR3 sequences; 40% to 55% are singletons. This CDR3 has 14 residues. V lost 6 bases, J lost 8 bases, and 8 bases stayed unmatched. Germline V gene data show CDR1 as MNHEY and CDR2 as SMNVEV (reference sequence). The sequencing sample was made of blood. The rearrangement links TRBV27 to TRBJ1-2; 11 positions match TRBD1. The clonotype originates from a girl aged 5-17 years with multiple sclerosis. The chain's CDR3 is CASRRDRGVKGYTF. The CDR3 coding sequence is TGTGCCAGCAGACGGGACAGGGGGGTCAAAGGCTACACCTTC.